This TCR beta chain comes out of a study of vaccination effects on CD4 cells after COVID-19. Overall study context: Post-vaccine specimens arrived a median 72 days past the second dose. Study-level points and caveats: Late post-vaccination samples showed marked contraction of infection- and vaccine-induced clones.

The germline gives CDR1 GTSNPN, CDR2 SVGIG (reference sequence). V lost 0 bases and J lost 8, with 12 bases in between. The CDR3 extends over 13 amino acids. TCRdb's table, derived via immunoSEQ multiplex PCR, lists solely in-frame clones and lacks some. There are over 8,500 clones in the sample; approximately 76% occur only once, and 10% to 11% lies in the top ten. Following culture for roughly 10 days, CD4+ T cells were isolated. BNT162b2 vaccine or mRNA-1273 vaccine was given to participants in two doses. A note on this clone: Its antigen is not identified.

The material was CD4+ T cells from PBMCs cultured without peptide, obtained after COVID-19 vaccination. The TCR sequence derives from a human donor who received a COVID-19 vaccine. The rearrangement uses TRBV30 and TRBJ2-3; D is possibly TRBD2 (6 bases). The CDR3 loop is CAWSVIDGGTQYF. In nucleotides, the CDR3 is TGTGCCTGGAGTGTGATCGACGGGGGTACGCAGTATTTT.